This TCR beta chain was observed in a study of CD4 T cells in relation to SARS-CoV-2 and coronaviruses. Study-wide findings and caveats: Crossreactive clones expanded significantly less to SARS-CoV-2 than monoreactive clones.

Before the COVID-19 pandemic, during about 2010-2018, CD4+ T cells were taken from unexposed donors. Naive and memory CD4+ T cells were separated from cryopreserved PBMCs. Concerning this clone: The antigen is undetermined.

Uncultured naive and memory CD4+ T cells supplied DNA for deep TCR-beta sequencing. Method: immunoSEQ multiplex PCR; TCRdb's copy keeps in-frame clones and lacks some. This sample carries some 65,000 clones, about 89% of them seen once, and the ten largest clones take over 1.5%. This receptor was obtained from a human donor in good health. Sequenced sample: memory CD4+ T cells from PBMCs.

Here the CDR3 DNA reads TGTGCCAGCAGCCAATCCGGGACAGCCTCAAACGAGCAGTACTTC. This codes for CASSQSGTASNEQYF. The V gene is TRBV3-1 (or the pseudogene TRBV3-2), the J gene TRBJ2-7; 7 bases are a match to TRBD1. This CDR3 is built from 15 residues. The germline V gene encodes CDR1 LGHDT and CDR2 YNNKEL (reference sequence). V trimming: 2 bases; J trimming: 5 bases; junction bases outside the gene matches: 9.